This is a list of T cell receptor beta chains from one sample in a study of shared clonotypes between healthy human individuals. Data came from immunoSEQ multiplex PCR; TCRdb stores just in-frame clones and leaves some out. The sample records some 550,000 clones, approximately 97% being singletons. The specimen sequenced was naive CD4+ T cells sorted from blood. The source of these receptors is a woman in her thirties in good health. Each CDR3 is given with its conserved first and last residue. D genes are given only for firm matches. The size entry is marked missing in some rows and otherwise reads once, few, many or a size class.

>NA|TRBV18|NA|TRBJ2-1
TGTGCCAGCTCACCCCCCAATTCTCTTAGCCAGCGGACATACAATGAGCAGTTCTTC
CASSPPNSLSQRTYNEQFF
>NA|TRBV4-1|NA|TRBJ2-7
TGCGCCAGCAGCCAAGGCAGGGGCGACGAGCAGTACTTC
CASSQGRGDEQYF
>NA|TRBV7-9|TRBD1|TRBJ2-3
TGTGCCAGCAGCTTAGGGACAGGCCCAGATACGCAGTATTTT
CASSLGTGPDTQYF
>once|TRBV11-3|TRBD2|TRBJ2-1
TGTGCCAGCAGCTTATCCGGGACTAGACGGGCCGATGAGCAGTTCTTC
CASSLSGTRRADEQFF
>NA|TRBV4-2|TRBD1|TRBJ1-4
TGTGCCAGCAGCCAAGAATTCCCGGGACAGGGCGGCGAAAAACTGTTTTTT
CASSQEFPGQGGEKLFF
>NA|TRBV28|NA|TRBJ1-1
TGTGCCAGCACGGACAGTAGCCGGCTGCCTGAAGCTTTCTTT
CASTDSSRLPEAFF
>NA|TRBV19|NA|TRBJ1-3
TGTGCCAGCCGAGACAGCCACATCTCTGGAAACACCATATATTTT
CASRDSHISGNTIYF
>NA|TRBV10-2|NA|TRBJ1-1
TGCGCCAGCAGTGAAGCTTCGTGGGGGACGGAAGCTTTCTTT
CASSEASWGTEAFF
>NA|TRBV28|TRBD1|TRBJ1-1
TGTGCCAGCAGTGTTGACAGGGGACCCACTGAAGCTTTCTTT
CASSVDRGPTEAFF
>NA|TRBV9|NA|TRBJ2-5
TGTGCCAGCAGCGCGACCGGGAAAGAGACCCAGTACTTC
CASSATGKETQYF
>NA|TRBV2|NA|TRBJ2-1
TGTGCCAGCACCCCGGGGGATTACAATGAGCAGTTCTTC
CASTPGDYNEQFF
>NA|TRBV5-4|NA|TRBJ2-3
TGTGCCAGCAGCTTGGAACGACCAGATACGCAGTATTTT
CASSLERPDTQYF
>NA|TRBV19|NA|TRBJ1-5
TGTGCCAGTAGCCCCCCGAGGGGGGCCCATCAGCCCCAGCATTTT
CASSPPRGAHQPQHF
>NA|TRBV10-3|NA|TRBJ2-3
TGTGCCATCAGTACAGGGCTGAGGGAAGGAGATACGCAGTATTTT
CAISTGLREGDTQYF
>NA|TRBV10-3|NA|TRBJ2-3
TGTGCCATCAGAACTAGCTCAGATACGCAGTATTTT
CAIRTSSDTQYF
>NA|TRBV19|NA|TRBJ2-7
TGTGCCAGTAGGGATACAACCCGGAACGGCTGGGAGCAGTACTTC
CASRDTTRNGWEQYF
>NA|TRBV5-1|TRBD1|TRBJ2-2
TGCGCCAGCAGCTTCGGGAAGACAGGGGGACTGGCCGGGGAGCTGTTTTTT
CASSFGKTGGLAGELFF
>once|TRBV5-1|NA|TRBJ2-5
TGCGCCAGCAGCTTGGGGGGCAGCCAAGAGACCCAGTACTTC
CASSLGGSQETQYF
>NA|TRBV4-1|NA|TRBJ1-1
TGCGCCAGCAGCCAAGTATCGATCCTCAACACTGAAGCTTTCTTT
CASSQVSILNTEAFF
>NA|TRBV5-3|TRBD2|TRBJ2-1
TGTGCCAGAAGCACGACTAGCGGGAATGTCAATGAGCAGTTCTTC
CARSTTSGNVNEQFF
>NA|TRBV28|TRBD1|TRBJ2-1
TGTGCCAGCAGTTACCGGGACAGGTCGCTGGGGCAGTTCTTC
CASSYRDRSLGQFF
>NA|TRBV19|TRBD2|TRBJ2-5
TGTGCCAGTAGTATTCGGACTAGCGGGAGTGTTGAGACCCAGTACTTC
CASSIRTSGSVETQYF
>NA|TRBV19|TRBD2|TRBJ2-3
TGTGCCAGTAGTTTGGCGGGAGGGAGCACAGATACGCAGTATTTT
CASSLAGGSTDTQYF
>NA|TRBV28|NA|TRBJ2-4
TGTGCCAGCAGTTTGGCAGGCGCCATTCAGTACTTC
CASSLAGAIQYF
>NA|TRBV2|NA|TRBJ2-5
TGTGCCAGCAGTGATGGCAGAAACCAAGAGACCCAGTACTTC
CASSDGRNQETQYF
>once|TRBV4-1|TRBD2|TRBJ2-1
TGCGCCAGCAGCCACTACCTTAGCTGGGGGGAGGGGAGCTCCTACAATGAGCAGTTCTTC
CASSHYLSWGEGSSYNEQFF
>NA|TRBV2|NA|TRBJ1-4
TGTGCCAGCAGCCCGGGCCCCAATGAAAAACTGTTTTTT
CASSPGPNEKLFF
>NA|TRBV19|NA|TRBJ2-4
TGTGCCAGTAGTCCGGCACAGAGCGGAAACATTCAGTACTTC
CASSPAQSGNIQYF
>once|TRBV27|NA|TRBJ2-7
TGTGCCAGCAGTTTTAGGAGGGTCTCTAGGTACGAGCAGTACTTC
CASSFRRVSRYEQYF
>NA|TRBV10-3|TRBD1|TRBJ1-2
TGTGCCATCCAGACAGGGGGCGCGGGAGGCTACACCTTC
CAIQTGGAGGYTF
>NA|TRBV19|TRBD1|TRBJ2-7
TGTGCCAGTAGTATATGGACAGGGAAGTCCTACGAGCAGTACTTC
CASSIWTGKSYEQYF
>NA|TRBV4-1|TRBD2|TRBJ2-1
TGCGCCAGCAGCCAAGATTTACTTGGCGGGAGCGCTCTATGGAATGAGCAGTTCTTC
CASSQDLLGGSALWNEQFF
>NA|TRBV30|NA|TRBJ1-1
TGTGCCTGGAGCAACCGGGGCCTAATGAACACTGAAGCTTTCTTT
CAWSNRGLMNTEAFF
>NA|TRBV27|NA|TRBJ2-6
TGTGCCAGCAGATTAGCCCCAGGACAGTCCCTTTCCGGGGCCAACGTCCTGACTTTC
CASRLAPGQSLSGANVLTF
>NA|TRBV5-8|NA|TRBJ2-7
TGTGCCAGCAGCTTGCAACCCCGACAGACGTACGAGCAGTACTTC
CASSLQPRQTYEQYF
>NA|TRBV4-1|NA|TRBJ2-7
TGCGCCAGCAGCCAAGAAGTCGCAGTCATCTCCTACGAGCAGTACTTC
CASSQEVAVISYEQYF
>NA|TRBV27|NA|TRBJ2-1
TGTGCCAGCAGACCTACAACGCCTTCCAATGAGCAGTTCTTC
CASRPTTPSNEQFF
>once|TRBV28|NA|TRBJ2-7
TGTGCCAGCAGTCAACCGACAGTTCACAAGGGCTACGAGCAGTACTTC
CASSQPTVHKGYEQYF
>NA|TRBV5-1|TRBD1|TRBJ2-2
TGCGCCAGCAGCATTTCCCAGGGGGCCGGCGGGGAGCTGTTTTTT
CASSISQGAGGELFF
>NA|TRBV19|NA|TRBJ2-1
TGTGCCAGTATCATGCACGGGTCGAAACGCAATGAGCAGTTCTTC
CASIMHGSKRNEQFF
>NA|TRBV5-4|NA|TRBJ2-7
TGTGCCAGCAGCTTTGCACAGGGCAACATCGGCTACGAGCAGTACTTC
CASSFAQGNIGYEQYF
>NA|TRBV5-8|NA|TRBJ1-1
TGTGCCAGCAGCTTGATGGTGACGGCGAACACTGAAGCTTTCTTT
CASSLMVTANTEAFF
>NA|TRBV30|NA|TRBJ1-1
TGTGCCTGGAGTTCTCTTATGAACACTGAAGCTTTCTTT
CAWSSLMNTEAFF
>NA|TRBV29-1|NA|TRBJ2-7
TGCAGCGTTGAAGATATCGGGGGGCAGTACTTC
CSVEDIGGQYF
>NA|TRBV5-8|NA|TRBJ2-6
TGTGCCAGCAGCGCAGGCGGGGTGGCCAACGTCCTGACTTTC
CASSAGGVANVLTF
>NA|TRBV28|NA|TRBJ2-7
TGTGCCACCCAGGCGGCCGGATCCACCTACGAGCAGTACTTC
CATQAAGSTYEQYF
>once|TRBV7-9|NA|TRBJ2-1
TGTGCCAGCAGCCTCTTTATAGTCCGGGACTCCTACAATGAGCAGTTCTTC
CASSLFIVRDSYNEQFF
>NA|TRBV7-9|TRBD1|TRBJ2-7
TGTGCCAGCAGCTTAGTACCAGGGGGCATTTCCTACGAGCAGTACTTC
CASSLVPGGISYEQYF
>few|TRBV27|NA|TRBJ2-7
TGTGCCAGCAGCCCGTCAGGACGGGTTGTAGAGGAGCAGTACTTC
CASSPSGRVVEEQYF
>NA|TRBV18|TRBD1|TRBJ2-7
TGTGCCAGCTCACCACCCGTGACAGGGGGCTTCTACGAGCAGTACTTC
CASSPPVTGGFYEQYF
>NA|TRBV27|TRBD1|TRBJ1-1
TGTGCCAGCAGTAACGACAGGGTAAAAACTGAAGCTTTCTTT
CASSNDRVKTEAFF
>NA|TRBV2|NA|TRBJ1-5
TGTGCCAGCAAAATGGAGGGCAATCAGCCCCAGCATTTT
CASKMEGNQPQHF
>NA|TRBV29-1|NA|TRBJ1-5
TGCAGCGCCGGTCCGGGCGGCGATCAGCCCCAGCATTTT
CSAGPGGDQPQHF
>NA|TRBV6-5|NA|TRBJ1-5
TGTGCCAGCAGACAGGTTTCTAGCAATCAGCCCCAGCATTTT
CASRQVSSNQPQHF
>NA|TRBV28|NA|TRBJ2-7
TGTGCCAGCAGTTTACAATGGGAGCAGTACTTC
CASSLQWEQYF
>NA|TRBV11-3|NA|TRBJ2-3
TGTGCCAGCAGCTTAGAAGGGTATACGCAGTATTTT
CASSLEGYTQYF
>NA|TRBV29-1|NA|TRBJ2-5
TGCAGCGGCACCGGGGAGTCGGAGACCCAGTACTTC
CSGTGESETQYF